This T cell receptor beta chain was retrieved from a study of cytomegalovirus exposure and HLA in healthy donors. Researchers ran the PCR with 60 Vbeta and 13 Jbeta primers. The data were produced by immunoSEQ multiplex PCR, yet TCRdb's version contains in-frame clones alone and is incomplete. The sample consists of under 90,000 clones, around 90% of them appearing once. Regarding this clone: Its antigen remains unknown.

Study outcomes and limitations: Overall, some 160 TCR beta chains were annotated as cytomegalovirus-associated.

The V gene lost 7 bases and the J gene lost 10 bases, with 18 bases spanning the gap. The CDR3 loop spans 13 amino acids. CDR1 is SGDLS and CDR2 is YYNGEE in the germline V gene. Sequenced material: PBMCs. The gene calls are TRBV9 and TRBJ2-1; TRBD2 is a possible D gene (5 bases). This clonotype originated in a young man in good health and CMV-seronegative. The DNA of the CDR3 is TGTGCCAGCGCACTAGATCCGACGGGGGAGCAGTTCTTC. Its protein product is CASALDPTGEQFF.